The rows below give T cell receptor beta chains drawn from one sample of a study of T cell responses to AZD1222 COVID-19 vaccine. Sequencing was performed with immunoSEQ multiplex PCR; in TCRdb, only in-frame clones are kept and a portion is missing. The profile shows 150,000 to 200,000 clones, about 90% of them singletons. Material: peripheral blood, obtained 28 days after the second AZD1222 dose. These receptors were taken from an adult who received the AZD1222 COVID-19 vaccine. Both conserved end residues are part of each CDR3.

V: TRBV19
J: TRBJ2-7
CDR3: CASSPDRGQDEQYF

V: TRBV29-1
J: TRBJ2-1
CDR3: CSVDRESSYNEQFF

V: TRBV9
J: TRBJ1-2
CDR3: CASSVGAGDGYGYTF

V: TRBV27
J: TRBJ2-5
CDR3: CATCRFGETQYF

V: TRBV12-3/TRBV12-4
J: TRBJ2-3
CDR3: CASSLLSTDTQYF

V: TRBV7-3
J: TRBJ2-2
CDR3: CASSLQGHGELFF

V: TRBV24-1
J: TRBJ2-2
CDR3: CATSQFERELFF

V: TRBV19
J: TRBJ2-7
CDR3: CASSSSGGPYEQYF

V: TRBV7-2
J: TRBJ1-1
CDR3: CASSVGTNAGAFF

V: TRBV7-2
J: TRBJ1-2
CDR3: CASSLNPTGTGGGYTF

V: TRBV30
J: TRBJ1-5
CDR3: CAWSVQGGAQPQHF

V: TRBV19
J: TRBJ1-2
CDR3: CASSIAADGYTF

V: TRBV7-3
J: TRBJ2-6
CDR3: CASSRQGAGANVLTF

V: TRBV7-4
J: TRBJ1-3
CDR3: CASSLAHWRDRNTIYF

V: TRBV18
J: TRBJ2-7
CDR3: CASSPGTALYEQYF

V: TRBV7-3
J: TRBJ2-1
CDR3: CASSAGAEQFF

V: TRBV5-1
J: TRBJ2-7
CDR3: CASNLQGSYEQYF

V: TRBV19
J: TRBJ2-2
CDR3: CASSRGQYTGELFF

V: TRBV5-1
J: TRBJ1-1
CDR3: CASSLDTVNTEAFF

V: TRBV7-6
J: TRBJ1-1
CDR3: CASSGTFPRDTEAFF

V: TRBV7-9
J: TRBJ1-5
CDR3: CASSLVGGGSNQPQHF

V: TRBV7-9
J: TRBJ1-4
CDR3: CASSLMGVSAKLFF

V: TRBV5-4
J: TRBJ2-7
CDR3: CASSWDREAQYF

V: TRBV6-1
J: TRBJ2-5
CDR3: CASSEQGLRETQYF

V: TRBV3-1/TRBV3-2
J: TRBJ2-2
CDR3: CASRSGGIGELFF

V: TRBV11-3
J: TRBJ2-2
CDR3: CASSSNGGELFF

V: TRBV11-2
J: TRBJ1-2
CDR3: CASSLGLSEGYTF

V: TRBV19
J: TRBJ2-1
CDR3: CASTMGRGAGEQFF

V: TRBV6-4
J: TRBJ1-2
CDR3: CASSEDMSGGYTF

V: TRBV7-8
J: TRBJ2-2
CDR3: CASSFPRVAGVTGELFF

V: TRBV19
J: TRBJ1-1
CDR3: CASSPRQLNTEAFF

V: TRBV30
J: TRBJ2-7
CDR3: CAWEDGVSYEQYF

V: TRBV6-2/TRBV6-3
J: TRBJ1-3
CDR3: CASSWKGGITGNTIYF

V: TRBV6-5
J: TRBJ2-1
CDR3: CASSRVQGQEQFF

V: TRBV27
J: TRBJ2-2
CDR3: CASSFRGSGELFF

V: TRBV6-5
J: TRBJ1-6
CDR3: CASTDRWFGSPLHF

V: TRBV19
J: TRBJ2-2
CDR3: CASRNRGAITGELFF

V: TRBV27
J: TRBJ1-5
CDR3: CASSFWGRNQPQHF

V: TRBV30
J: TRBJ1-5
CDR3: CAWSLGHLHQPQHF

V: TRBV5-1
J: TRBJ2-3
CDR3: CASSLDPSPSTDTQYF

V: TRBV6-5
J: TRBJ1-1
CDR3: CASSLQGRAEAFF

V: TRBV9
J: TRBJ1-1
CDR3: CASSVATMRTDTEAFF

V: TRBV29-1
J: TRBJ2-2
CDR3: CSVEQSGAGGELFF

V: TRBV20-1
J: TRBJ1-1
CDR3: CSASSKGAIGEAFF

V: TRBV5-1
J: TRBJ2-7
CDR3: CASSQGLPYEQYF